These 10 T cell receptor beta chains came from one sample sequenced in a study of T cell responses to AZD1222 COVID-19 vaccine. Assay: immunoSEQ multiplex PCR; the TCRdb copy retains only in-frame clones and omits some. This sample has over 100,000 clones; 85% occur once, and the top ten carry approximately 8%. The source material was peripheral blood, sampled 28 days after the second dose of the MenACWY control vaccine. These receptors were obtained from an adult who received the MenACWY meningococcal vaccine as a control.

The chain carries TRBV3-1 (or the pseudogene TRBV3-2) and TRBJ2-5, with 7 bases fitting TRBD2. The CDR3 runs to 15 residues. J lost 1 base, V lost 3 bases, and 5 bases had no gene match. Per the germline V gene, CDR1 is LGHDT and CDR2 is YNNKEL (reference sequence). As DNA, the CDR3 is TGTGCCAGCAGCCATGATAGGACTAGCCAAGAGACCCAGTACTTC. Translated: CASSHDRTSQETQYF.

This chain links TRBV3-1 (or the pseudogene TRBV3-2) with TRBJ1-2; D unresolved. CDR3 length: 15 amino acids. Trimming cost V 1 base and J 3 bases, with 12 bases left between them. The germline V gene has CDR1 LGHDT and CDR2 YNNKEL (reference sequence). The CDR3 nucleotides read TGTGCCAGCAGCCAAGTCCCTGAGGTGGACTATGGCTACACCTTC. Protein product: CASSQVPEVDYGYTF.

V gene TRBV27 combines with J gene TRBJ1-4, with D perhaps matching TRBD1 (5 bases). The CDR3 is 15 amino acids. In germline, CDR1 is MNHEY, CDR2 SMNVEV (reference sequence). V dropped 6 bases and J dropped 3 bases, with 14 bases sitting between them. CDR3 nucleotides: TGTGCCAGCAGGCCCGTGGGGGGGGCTAATGAAAAACTGTTTTTT. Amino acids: CASRPVGGANEKLFF. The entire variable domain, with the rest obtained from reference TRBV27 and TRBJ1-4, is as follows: EAQVTQNPRYLITVTGKKLTVTCSQNMNHEYMSWYRQDPGLGLRQIYYSMNVEVTDKGDVPEGYKVSRKEKRNFPLILESPSPNQTSLYFCASRPVGGANEKLFFGSGTQLSVL.

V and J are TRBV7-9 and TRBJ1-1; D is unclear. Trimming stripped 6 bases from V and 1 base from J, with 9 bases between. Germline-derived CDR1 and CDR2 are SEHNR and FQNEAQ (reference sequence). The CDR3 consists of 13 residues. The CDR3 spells CASSLAANTEAFF. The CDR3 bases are TGTGCCAGCAGTCTAGCGGCGAACACTGAAGCTTTCTTT.

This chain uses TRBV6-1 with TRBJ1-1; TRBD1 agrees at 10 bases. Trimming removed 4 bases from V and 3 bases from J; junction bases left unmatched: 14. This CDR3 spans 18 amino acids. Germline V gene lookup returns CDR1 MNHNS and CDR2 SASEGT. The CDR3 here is CASSANSFGTGVDTEAFF. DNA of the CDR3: TGTGCCAGCAGTGCAAACTCATTTGGGACAGGGGTTGACACTGAAGCTTTCTTT.

CDR3 coding DNA: TGCGCCAGCAGCTTGGCCTTAATTGGGGCTAGCACAGATACGCAGTATTTT. Amino acid sequence: CASSLALIGASTDTQYF. The chain links TRBV5-1 to TRBJ2-3; possible D gene TRBD1, 5 bases. Between the trimmed V and J ends, which lost 0 bases and 0 bases, there was a span of 14 bases. CDR1 is SGHRS, CDR2 YFSETQ, per germline. The CDR3 is 17 amino acids. Drawing the rest from reference TRBV5-1 and TRBJ2-3, the complete variable domain is KAGVTQTPRYLIKTRGQQVTLSCSPISGHRSVSWYQQTPGQGLQFLFEYFSETQRNKGNFPGRFSGRQFSNSRSEMNVSTLELGDSALYLCASSLALIGASTDTQYFGPGTRLTVL.

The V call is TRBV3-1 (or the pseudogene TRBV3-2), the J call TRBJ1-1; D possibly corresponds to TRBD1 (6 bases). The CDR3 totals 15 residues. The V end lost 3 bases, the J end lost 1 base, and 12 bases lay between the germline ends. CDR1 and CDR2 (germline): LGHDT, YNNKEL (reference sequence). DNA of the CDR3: TGTGCCAGCAGCCACCGACAGGCCGGGAACACTGAAGCTTTCTTT. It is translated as CASSHRQAGNTEAFF.

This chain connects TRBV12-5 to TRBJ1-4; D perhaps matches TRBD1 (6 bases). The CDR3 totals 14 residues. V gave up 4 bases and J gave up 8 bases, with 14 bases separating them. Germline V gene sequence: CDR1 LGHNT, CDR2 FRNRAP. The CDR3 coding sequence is TGTGCTAGTGGTTCGAACAGGGAAGTCGAAAAACTGTTTTTT. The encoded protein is CASGSNREVEKLFF.

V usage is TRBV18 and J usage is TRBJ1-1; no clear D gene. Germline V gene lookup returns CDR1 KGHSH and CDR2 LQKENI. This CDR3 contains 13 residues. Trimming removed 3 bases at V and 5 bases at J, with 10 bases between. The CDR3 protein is CASSPSRGTEAFF. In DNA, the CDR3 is TGTGCCAGCTCACCGTCGCGTGGGACTGAAGCTTTCTTT. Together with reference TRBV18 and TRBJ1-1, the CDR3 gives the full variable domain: NAGVMQNPRHLVRRRGQEARLRCSPMKGHSHVYWYRQLPEEGLKFMVYLQKENIIDESGMPKERFSAEFPKEGPSILRIQQVVRGDSAAYFCASSPSRGTEAFFGQGTRLTVV.

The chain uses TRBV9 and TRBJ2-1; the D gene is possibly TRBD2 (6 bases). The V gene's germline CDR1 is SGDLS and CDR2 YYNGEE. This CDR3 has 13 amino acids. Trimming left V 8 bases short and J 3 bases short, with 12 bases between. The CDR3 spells CASSTGVYNEQFF. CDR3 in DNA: TGTGCCAGTTCTACGGGGGTCTACAATGAGCAGTTCTTC.